This T cell receptor beta chain was found in a study of cytomegalovirus exposure and HLA in healthy donors. In regard to this clone: Its antigen is not known.

Trimming left V 5 bases short and J 0 bases short, with 14 bases between. CDR3 length: 16 amino acids. Germline V CDR1 and CDR2: LNHDA, SQIVND (reference sequence). In the PCR, 60 Vbeta and 13 Jbeta primers were used. Data came from immunoSEQ multiplex PCR; TCRdb stores just in-frame clones and leaves some out. The sample lists about 170,000 clones, 75% to 85% seen once, with about 2.5% in the top ten. Study results and limitations: DRB1 showed the most TCR associations and HLA-C the fewest in a later analysis, as rates varied by HLA locus.

Sequences were obtained from PBMCs. The receptor was isolated from a woman between 45 and 60 years old in good health and CMV-seronegative. This chain connects TRBV19 to TRBJ1-5; D perhaps matches TRBD1 (5 bases). CDR3 DNA: TGTGCCAGTAGTTTGGTATTCGACAGTAGCAATCAGCCCCAGCATTTT. Encoded protein: CASSLVFDSSNQPQHF.